The 12 T cell receptor beta chains listed next were all sequenced from one sample in a study of blood T cell repertoires in COVID-19. Generated by immunoSEQ multiplex PCR, the TCRdb table keeps only in-frame clones and is missing some. The sample includes 220,000 or so clones, roughly four fifths seen only once; the top ten take approximately 7.6%. Sequencing input: peripheral blood. The receptor set was obtained from a woman of 80 years or more with COVID-19, enrolled during active disease.

The rearrangement uses TRBV30 and TRBJ2-3; TRBD2 matches 7 bases. CDR3 length: 15 amino acids. Losses at the gene ends were 3 bases for V and 0 bases for J; bases not matched to a gene: 6. From germline, CDR1 is GTSNPN and CDR2 SVGIG (reference sequence). The CDR3: CAWRKGLESTDTQYF. CDR3 nucleotides: TGTGCCTGGAGAAAAGGACTAGAGAGCACAGATACGCAGTATTTT.

Only one count was recorded for this clone. V usage is TRBV18 and J usage is TRBJ1-2; D uncertain. The CDR3 runs to 13 residues. Trimming removed 6 bases from V and 4 bases from J, with 12 bases in between. Per germline, CDR1 KGHSH and CDR2 LQKENI. The CDR3 nucleotides read TGTGCCAGCTCCCCCGACAAGATCTATGGCTACACCTTC. It codes for CASSPDKIYGYTF.

V gene TRBV9 combines with J gene TRBJ1-2; tentative D call: TRBD1 (5 bases). V lost 2 bases to trimming and J lost 7 bases, with 21 bases between them. Germline V gene data show CDR1 as SGDLS and CDR2 as YYNGEE. This CDR3 contains 16 residues. The CDR3 protein is CASSVGGTGALGGYTF. CDR3 DNA sequence: TGTGCCAGCAGCGTGGGGGGAACAGGTGCCCTTGGTGGCTACACCTTC.

The chain employs TRBV9 and TRBJ1-2, with TRBD1 as a possible D gene (6 bases). The CDR3 contains 12 residues. Germline-derived CDR1 and CDR2 are SGDLS and YYNGEE. Trimming took 1 base from V and 7 from J, leaving 8 bases between them. The CDR3 nucleotides are TGTGCCAGCAGCGTACACAGGGCTGGCTACACCTTC. Its translation is CASSVHRAGYTF.

J is TRBJ2-5 and V is TRBV19; 8 bases are shared with TRBD1. With V trimmed by 2 bases and J by 4 bases, 6 bases remained unmatched. In germline, CDR1 is LNHDA, CDR2 SQIVND (reference sequence). The CDR3 is 15 amino acids. The CDR3, as DNA: TGTGCCAGTAGTATATCGCCAGGGGGCGTAGAGACCCAGTACTTC. Encoded protein: CASSISPGGVETQYF.

The chain carries TRBV5-1 and TRBJ1-6; 7 bases are a match to TRBD1. Trimming removed 0 bases from V and 3 bases from J; junction bases left unmatched: 6. The germline CDR1 and CDR2 sequences are SGHRS and YFSETQ. This CDR3 is 17 amino acids long. DNA of the CDR3: TGCGCCAGCAGCTTGGTAGGGGGCGGAAACTATAATTCACCCCTCCACTTT. Translating gives CASSLVGGGNYNSPLHF.

In regard to this clone: This sample also contains other DNA sequences that code for the same CDR3. The chain joins TRBV5-1 to TRBJ1-1; D unresolved. Germline loops: CDR1 SGHRS, CDR2 YFSETQ. Trimming pared 1 base from V and 1 base from J, leaving 8 bases between. The CDR3 is made up of 14 amino acids. CDR3 sequence reads: CASSLQASNTEAFF. In nucleotides, the CDR3 is TGCGCCAGCAGCTTGCAGGCTTCGAACACTGAAGCTTTCTTT. Based on the CDR3 plus reference TRBV5-1 and TRBJ1-1, the full variable domain is KAGVTQTPRYLIKTRGQQVTLSCSPISGHRSVSWYQQTPGQGLQFLFEYFSETQRNKGNFPGRFSGRQFSNSRSEMNVSTLELGDSALYLCASSLQASNTEAFFGQGTRLTVV.

V gene TRBV6-6 combines with J gene TRBJ2-7; D remains unclear. The germline CDR1 and CDR2 sequences are MNHNY and SVGAGI (reference sequence). This CDR3 has 14 residues. V lost 0 bases, J lost 2 bases, and 8 bases lay in between. CDR3 loop: CASSYSKSPYEQYF. CDR3 sequence (DNA): TGTGCCAGCAGTTACTCCAAATCCCCCTACGAGCAGTACTTC.

This rearrangement joins TRBV9 to TRBJ2-7, with TRBD2 matching over 8 bases. The ends lost 2 bases at V and 4 bases at J; junction bases unmatched: 8. The germline V gene has CDR1 SGDLS and CDR2 YYNGEE. The CDR3 length is 15 residues. This CDR3 reads CASSVQAGAIYEQYF. The CDR3 DNA sequence: TGTGCCAGCAGCGTCCAAGCGGGAGCCATATACGAGCAGTACTTC. The variable domain in full, completed from reference TRBV9 and TRBJ2-7, reads DSGVTQTPKHLITATGQRVTLRCSPRSGDLSVYWYQQSLDQGLQFLIQYYNGEERAKGNILERFSAQQFPDLHSELNLSSLELGDSALYFCASSVQAGAIYEQYFGPGTRLTVT.

The CDR3 region has the DNA TGTGCCAGCAGCTTGAGTCGACAGGGGGCAACTGAAGCTTTCTTT. Protein sequence: CASSLSRQGATEAFF. The J gene is TRBJ1-1, the V gene TRBV7-8, with TRBD1 matching 10 bases. Germline CDR1 reads SGHVS; CDR2 reads FQNEAQ. The CDR3 loop spans 15 amino acids. Trimming at V came to 3 bases and at J to 5 bases, leaving 6 bases not matched to a gene.

CDR3 nucleotides: TGTGCCAGCAGCCAAGGGGGGAGGGGGAGTGAAGCTTTCTTT. As protein: CASSQGGRGSEAFF. The chain has TRBV3-1 (or the pseudogene TRBV3-2) and TRBJ1-1; the D gene is possibly TRBD1 (6 bases). The CDR3 runs to 14 residues. Trimming pared 1 base from V and 7 bases from J, leaving 13 bases between. The germline gives CDR1 LGHDT, CDR2 YNNKEL (reference sequence).

This sequence joins TRBV6-5 and TRBJ1-6, with D unresolved. Per germline, CDR1 MNHEY and CDR2 SVGAGI. This CDR3 region has 14 residues. V lost 8 bases and J 10 bases, leaving 18 bases between the germline ends. CDR3 DNA: TGTGCCAGCGGAAGGACTTCTCGAGGGTCACCCCTCCACTTT. Its translation: CASGRTSRGSPLHF.